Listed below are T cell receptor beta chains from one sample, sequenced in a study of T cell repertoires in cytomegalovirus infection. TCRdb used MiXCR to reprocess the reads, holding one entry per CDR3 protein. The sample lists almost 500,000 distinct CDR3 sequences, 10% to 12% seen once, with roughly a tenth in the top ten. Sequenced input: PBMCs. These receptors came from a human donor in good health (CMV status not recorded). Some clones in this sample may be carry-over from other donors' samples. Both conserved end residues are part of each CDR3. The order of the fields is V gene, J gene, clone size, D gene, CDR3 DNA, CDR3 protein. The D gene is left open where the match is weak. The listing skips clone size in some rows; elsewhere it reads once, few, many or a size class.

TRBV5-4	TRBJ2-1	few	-	TGTGCCAGCAGCCCCTCGGGAGCCGGAGAGCAGTTCTTC	CASSPSGAGEQFF
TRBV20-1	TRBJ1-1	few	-	TGCAGTGCTAGACGCAGGGTAGGGGGCACTGAAGCTTTCTTT	CSARRRVGGTEAFF
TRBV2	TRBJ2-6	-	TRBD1	TGTGCCAGCAGCTTGGGACAGGCGACTGGGGCCAACGTCCTGACTTTC	CASSLGQATGANVLTF
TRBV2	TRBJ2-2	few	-	TGTGCCAGCAGTGAATCCAACCCTCTGAACACCGGGGAGCTGTTTTTT	CASSESNPLNTGELFF
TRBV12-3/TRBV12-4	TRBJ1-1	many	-	TGTGCCAGCAGTTCCAGCCGTCTTGGCTGGTTGAACACTGAAGCTTTCTTT	CASSSSRLGWLNTEAFF
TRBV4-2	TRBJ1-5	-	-	TGTGCCAGCAGCCAAGGGAGTGAAGGGCCCCAGCATTTT	CASSQGSEGPQHF
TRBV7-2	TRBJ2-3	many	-	TGTGCCAGCGGCCCCTCCCCTGGAACGCAGTATTTT	CASGPSPGTQYF
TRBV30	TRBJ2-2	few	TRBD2	TGTGCCTGGACCGGGGGGTCCGGGGAGCTGTTTTTT	CAWTGGSGELFF
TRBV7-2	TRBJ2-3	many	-	TGTGCCAGCAGCCCGTCCTTAACCGTATTCGTCACGCAGTATTTT	CASSPSLTVFVTQYF
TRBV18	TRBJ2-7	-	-	TGTGCCAGCTCACCACGGAGCAGTTCGGGCGAGCAGTACTTC	CASSPRSSSGEQYF
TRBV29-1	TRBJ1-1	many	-	TGCAGCGTTCAAAGGTTCGGACAGCGCGAGAGCATGAACACTGAAGCTTTCTTT	CSVQRFGQRESMNTEAFF
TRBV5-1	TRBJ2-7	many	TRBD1	TGCGCCAGCAGCCAGGACAGGGAGCAGTACTTC	CASSQDREQYF
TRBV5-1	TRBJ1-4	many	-	TGCGCCAGCAGCTTTGCGGGGGACTCTAATGAAAAACTGTTTTTT	CASSFAGDSNEKLFF
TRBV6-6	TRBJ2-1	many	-	TGTGCCAGCATCAGAAGCGTCTCGGCCTACAATGAGCAGTTCTTC	CASIRSVSAYNEQFF
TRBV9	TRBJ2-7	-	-	TGTGCCAGCAGCGCCCCACAGGGCTCCTACGAGCAGTACTTC	CASSAPQGSYEQYF
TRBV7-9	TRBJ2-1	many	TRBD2	TGTGCCAGCACCATTCTAGGGACTAGCGGGGGGGCGAATGAGCAGTTCTTC	CASTILGTSGGANEQFF
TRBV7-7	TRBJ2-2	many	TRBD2	TGTGCTAGCAGCCCCGGGACTAGCGAGCTGAAAAGGCTGTTTTTT	CASSPGTSELKRLFF
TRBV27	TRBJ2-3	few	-	TGTGCCAGCAGTTGGGGTTTGCGGGCAGATACGCAGTATTTT	CASSWGLRADTQYF
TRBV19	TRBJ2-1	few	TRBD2	TGTGCCAGTAAGCGGGGGGACGACAATGAGCAGTTCTTC	CASKRGDDNEQFF
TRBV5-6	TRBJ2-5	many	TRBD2	TGTGCCAGCACCCAGCGGGGGGCGGGGGAGACCCAGTACTTC	CASTQRGAGETQYF
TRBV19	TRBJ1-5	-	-	TGTGCCAGTAGTATGGGGACGTACCATTCGGCCCAGCATTTT	CASSMGTYHSAQHF
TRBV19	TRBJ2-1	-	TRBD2	TGTGCCAGTAGTATGGGGACTAGCTATGAGCAGTTCTTC	CASSMGTSYEQFF
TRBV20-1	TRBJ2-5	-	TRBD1	TGCAGTGCTAGGGGCAGGGGGATTAGATTGGAGACCCAGTACTTC	CSARGRGIRLETQYF
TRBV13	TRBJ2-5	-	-	TGTGCCAGCACCTCATCAGGACGTTACCAAGAGACCCAGTACTTC	CASTSSGRYQETQYF
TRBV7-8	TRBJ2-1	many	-	TGTGCCAGCAGCTCGACCTACAATGAGCAGTTCTTC	CASSSTYNEQFF
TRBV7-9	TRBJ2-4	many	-	TGTGCCAGCAGCCTGGAGGAGTCCAAAAACATTCAGTACTTC	CASSLEESKNIQYF
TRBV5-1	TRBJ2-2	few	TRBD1	TGCGCCAGCATGGGACAGGGCCTAAACACCGGGGAGCTGTTTTTT	CASMGQGLNTGELFF
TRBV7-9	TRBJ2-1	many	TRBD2	TGTGCCAGCAGCTTAGTCGGCCGGGAGGGCCAGTCTCGCAATGAGCAGTTCTTC	CASSLVGREGQSRNEQFF
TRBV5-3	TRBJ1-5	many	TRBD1	TGTGCCAGAAGCCGGACAGGGGACAGCAATCAGCCCCAGCATTTT	CARSRTGDSNQPQHF
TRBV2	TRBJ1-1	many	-	TGTGCCAGCAGTGAAGTTCAGAATCGGGACACTGAAGCTTTCTTT	CASSEVQNRDTEAFF
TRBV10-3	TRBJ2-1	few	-	TGTGCCATCAGTGAAACCGAAGCGGTCTCTCTGGTGAATGAGCAGTTCTTC	CAISETEAVSLVNEQFF
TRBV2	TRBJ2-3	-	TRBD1	TGTGCCAGCAGCGTACCGGGACAGGATTCCACAGATACGCAGTATTTT	CASSVPGQDSTDTQYF
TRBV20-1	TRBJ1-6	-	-	TGCAGTGCTACCGTCCCGGGACTCAGCTATAATTCACCCCTCCACTTT	CSATVPGLSYNSPLHF
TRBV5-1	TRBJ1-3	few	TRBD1	TGCGCCAGCAGCTTGGACAGGGGCACTGGAAACACCATATATTTT	CASSLDRGTGNTIYF